This TCR beta chain was recorded in a study of blood T cell repertoires in COVID-19. The wider study: COVID-19 samples from acute and convalescent phases originated in the United States, Italy and Spain. T cells, B-cell-depleted T cells, or PBMCs provided the cDNA or gDNA that served as material.

The V and J ends lost 4 bases and 0 bases, in that order; junction bases with no gene match: 17. CDR1 is GTSNPN and CDR2 is SVGIG in the germline V gene (reference sequence). This CDR3 comprises 18 residues. Under the authors' procedure: Estimation of nucleated cell counts was performed using reference gene primer amplification. Assay used: immunoSEQ multiplex PCR; TCRdb lists only in-frame clones, some missing. V, J and clone size are taken as reported in that table, and D and trimming were inferred from the DNA itself. The sample carries about 170,000 clones, about four fifths recorded once. The gene calls are TRBV30 and TRBJ1-1; 7 bases are a match to TRBD1. The material sequenced was peripheral blood. This receptor was obtained from a man aged 35-49 years who had recovered from COVID-19. The CDR3 protein is CAWKAGTAPTIMNTEAFF. The CDR3 DNA is TGTGCCTGGAAGGCCGGGACAGCGCCTACTATTATGAACACTGAAGCTTTCTTT.